The source of this T cell receptor (beta chain) is a study of vaccination and CD4 T cells after COVID-19 (dated by TCRdb to between 2021 and 2024). Turning to the overall study: Convalescent patients had a positive SARS-CoV-2 result on nasal swab PCR, and of these patients, nine had mild disease and one had severe disease. In the convalescent cohort there were six males and four females, among whom were two Hispanic individuals, seven Caucasians, two Asians and one multiracial person. Each participant got two doses of either the Pfizer-BioNTech BNT162b2 vaccine (n=8) or the Moderna mRNA-1273 vaccine (n=2). Post-COVID blood samples were collected from convalescent patients a median of around 96 days after diagnosis, with a range of about 30 to 161 days. The time from the second vaccine dose to post-vaccine blood sampling had a median of roughly 72 days and ranged from about 12 to 250 days. Overlapping spike peptide pools from SARS-CoV-2 and from the common cold coronaviruses HCoV-NL63, HCoV-OC43 and HCoV-229E were used as culture stimuli. In control cultures, a CEFX viral epitope pool was used as positive control, an HIV-1 Nef peptide pool was used as negative control, or no peptide was added. In 9 to 11 COVID-19 convalescent patients and a handful of infection-naive healthy vaccine recipients, researchers compared the spike-specific CD4+ TCR repertoire from before mRNA vaccination with the repertoire from after.

The sample's treatment or condition label, decoded: 10-day PBMC culture with coronavirus spike peptide pools or control peptides (ViraFEST assay). To expand antigen-specific T cells with peptide pools and then pick out the expanded clonotypes through TCR sequencing, the study relied on the ViraFEST assay. Positive SARS-CoV-2 PCR tests in the convalescent patients dated from March to December 2020, before Alpha, Beta and Delta variants emerged in the United States. Each well held millions of PBMCs cultured in IMDM containing approximately 5% human AB serum and approximately 9.8 IU/ml IL-2, with 8 to 10 ug/ml peptide pools added. Half of the culture medium was replaced with fresh IL-2-containing medium on days 3 and 7. Once the cells had been in culture for around nine days, the EasySep CD4+ T cell isolation kit was used to isolate CD4+ T cells by negative selection. Ficoll-Paque Plus gradient centrifugation was used to isolate PBMCs from whole blood, and the isolated PBMCs were then either used fresh or cryopreserved at -140C. Each culture condition was generally run in triplicate wells.

The germline V gene (reference sequence) specifies DFQATT as CDR1 and SNEGSKA as CDR2. Taken from cysteine to phenylalanine, the CDR3 has 14 residues. The read is trimmed to its CDR3 DNA, 42 bases read in frame from base 1. V is trimmed back by 5 bases and J by 5 bases, and the junction contains 9 bases that no gene match accounts for. About this clonotype: Its antigen is unknown. Per-base qualities were not stored, and no clone one base away is much larger.

General conclusions and limits of the study: In convalescent patients, a median around 86% of post-vaccine SARS-CoV-2-reactive clones were detected only after vaccination, and vaccine-specific priming was suggested by this finding. An increase in the median number of SARS-CoV-2-reactive clonotypes from 20 to 25 after infection to roughly 38 after vaccination was observed, but the change was not found to be significant. Only a relatively small number of convalescent patients were included in the study, and early timepoints following natural infection were not analyzed. In convalescent patients, nearly all vaccine-specific clones (304 of 307) were found to be mono-reactive for SARS-CoV-2 spike rather than cross-reactive with common cold coronaviruses.

Library preparation employed PCR. TCR sequencing of DNA from cultured CD4+ T cells used the Oncomine TCR Beta short-read assay at the Johns Hopkins FTIC core. The QIAamp micro DNA kit was used to extract genomic DNA from the cultured CD4+ T cells. Oncomine TCR Beta libraries from cultured CD4+ T cells were pooled using unique dual indexes and sequenced on an Illumina iSeq 100. As for the original processing: Non-productive sequences were removed, and CDR3s that did not start with C, did not end with F or W, or were shorter than 7 amino acids were discarded. The MANAFEST web application identified antigen-specific clonotypes by comparing peptide-stimulated wells against reference wells and other culture wells. Positive clones required FDR below 0.05, an odds ratio above 5, and productive frequency above 0.1% in at least two of three replicate wells. A clonotype was classed as cross-reactive if the clonotype showed significant expansion both in SARS-CoV-2 spike wells and in at least one common cold coronavirus spike condition. Levenshtein distances (stringdist) and unrooted phylogenetic trees (ape) in R version 3.6.1 were used to assess CDR3 homology. Clones were called with MiXCR by TCRdb after fastp trimmed the public reads at Q25, and only in-frame beta chains were retained. All rows with the same CDR3 protein become a single entry with the most common DNA and genes. The V and J calls were determined by TCRdb, not by the authors. A total of around 10,000 distinct CDR3 sequences appear in this sample, approximately 49% of them only once. The ten most abundant clones make up more than 8.5% of the sample.

The V gene is TRBV20-1 and the J gene is TRBJ2-1; 7 middle bases align to TRBD1. Input material: CD4+ T cells from blood, cultured in vitro. The sequence was collected from a human donor who had recovered from COVID-19. This receptor carries the CDR3 CSAPKTGPDNEQFF. The DNA is as follows: TGCAGTGCTCCTAAGACAGGGCCGGACAATGAGCAGTTCTTC.